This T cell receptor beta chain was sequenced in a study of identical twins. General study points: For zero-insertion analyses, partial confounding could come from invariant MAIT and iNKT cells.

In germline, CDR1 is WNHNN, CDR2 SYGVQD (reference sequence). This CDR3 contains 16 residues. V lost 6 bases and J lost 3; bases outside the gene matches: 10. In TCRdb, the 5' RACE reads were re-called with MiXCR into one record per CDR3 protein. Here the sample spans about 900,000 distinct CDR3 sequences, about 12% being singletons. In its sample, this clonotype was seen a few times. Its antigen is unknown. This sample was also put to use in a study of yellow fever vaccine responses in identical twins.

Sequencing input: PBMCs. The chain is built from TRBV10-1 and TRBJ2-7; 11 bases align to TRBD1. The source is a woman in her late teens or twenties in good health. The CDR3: CASSSGPGQGVYEQYF. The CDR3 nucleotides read TGCGCCAGCAGCAGTGGCCCGGGACAGGGGGTCTACGAGCAGTACTTC.